This TCR beta chain was sequenced in a study of cytomegalovirus exposure and HLA in healthy donors. On the study more broadly: Among around 180 million T cells, an earlier analysis found 117 million unique TCR beta sequences. The study's findings and limits: Earlier results showed most TCR beta V segments being productive about 87% or about 30% of the time. As a later analysis showed, a missense DCLRE1C variant was linked to trimming of TCR beta V- and J-genes.

Germline CDR1 LNHDA, CDR2 SQIVND (reference sequence). This CDR3 contains 18 residues. V was clipped by 4 bases and J by 1 base, with 20 bases between them. Points on this clone: Its antigen is still unknown.

Primers: 60 Vbeta forward and 13 Jbeta reverse. Clones were read by immunoSEQ multiplex PCR, and TCRdb kept only the in-frame ones, dropping some. The profile shows over 150,000 clones, about 77% of them singletons. Sequencing was performed on PBMCs. The chain has TRBV19 and TRBJ1-5, with D maybe TRBD1 (6 bases). This TCR derives from a woman between 40 and 55 years old in good health and CMV-seropositive. This chain's CDR3 is CASSSPTGRHRSNQPQHF. In DNA, the CDR3 is TGTGCCAGTAGTAGCCCTACAGGGCGGCATAGAAGCAATCAGCCCCAGCATTTT. Full variable domain (outside the CDR3, taken from reference TRBV19 and TRBJ1-5): DGGITQSPKYLFRKEGQNVTLSCEQNLNHDAMYWYRQDPGQGLRLIYYSQIVNDFQKGDIAEGYSVSREKKESFPLTVTSAQKNPTAFYLCASSSPTGRHRSNQPQHFGDGTRLSIL.